These 27 T cell receptor beta chains share one sample of origin, sequenced in a study of cytomegalovirus exposure and HLA in healthy donors. PCR involved 60 Vbeta and 13 Jbeta primers. Profiling relied on immunoSEQ multiplex PCR, and the TCRdb table lists in-frame clones only, not all of them. Here the sample spans about 190,000 clones, under 85% being singletons. What was sequenced was PBMCs. The origin of the receptors is a woman under 30 in good health and CMV-seronegative.

On this clone itself: An end of the junction differs from the germline gene, which may be a read error. CDR3 DNA sequence: TGTTCCAGCAGCTTAGAGGTGTCCACAGGGATTTTT. Translation: CSSSLEVSTGIF. The chain has TRBV7-9 and TRBJ2-3, with a possible D match to TRBD1 (6 bases). The V gene's germline CDR1 is SEHNR and CDR2 FQNEAQ (reference sequence). The CDR3 contains 12 residues.

J is TRBJ2-7 and V is TRBV6-5, with a possible D match to TRBD1 (5 bases). The ends were cut back, 2 bases at V and 2 bases at J, with 13 bases in the middle. This CDR3 contains 15 residues. CDR1 is MNHEY and CDR2 is SVGAGI in the germline V gene. Here the CDR3 DNA reads TGTGCCAGCAGTTACGGGGCGGAGCAAACCTACGAGCAGTACTTC. Its translation is CASSYGAEQTYEQYF.

The chain combines TRBV29-1 with TRBJ2-7; D is perhaps TRBD1 (5 bases). This CDR3 region has 18 residues. From germline, CDR1 is SQVTM and CDR2 ANQGSEA. V lost 4 bases and J 2 bases, leaving 27 bases between the germline ends. The CDR3 reads CSVGGDLGAKTNTYEQYF. The CDR3 region has the DNA TGCAGCGTTGGTGGGGATTTAGGGGCCAAGACCAATACCTACGAGCAGTACTTC.

The chain uses TRBV10-3 and TRBJ2-2; 8 bases map to TRBD1. After removal of 6 bases from V and 1 base from J, the junction contained 4 bases not matched to a gene. The CDR3 runs to 15 residues. Germline loops: CDR1 ENHRY, CDR2 SYGVKD. The CDR3 DNA is TGTGCCATCAGCAGAGACAGGGGGAACACCGGGGAGCTGTTTTTT. Translating it yields CAISRDRGNTGELFF.

The rearrangement joins TRBV5-5 to TRBJ1-6; the D is unclear. V was pared by 0 bases and J by 10 bases, with 23 bases between. This CDR3 has 18 amino acids. Per the germline V gene, CDR1 is SGHKS and CDR2 is YYEKEE (reference sequence). The DNA for the CDR3 is TGTGCCAGCAGCTTGGTTTCGGTACAGTCCGCATTTCTGTCACCCCTCCACTTT. It encodes CASSLVSVQSAFLSPLHF.

Remarks on this clone: This CDR3 is also generated by other DNA sequences in the sample. This rearrangement joins TRBV7-6 to TRBJ1-4, with D possibly TRBD1 on 5 matching bases. V was trimmed by 2 bases and J by 8 bases, leaving 12 bases between them. Per the germline V gene, CDR1 is SGHVS and CDR2 is FNYEAQ. The CDR3 contains 14 residues. CDR3 residues: CASSLRTGDEKLFF. The CDR3, as DNA: TGTGCCAGCAGCTTACGGACGGGGGACGAAAAACTGTTTTTT.

The CDR3 DNA is TGTGCCACAAAAGAGACCCAGTACTTC. It specifies CATKETQYF. This chain links TRBV7-9 with TRBJ2-5, with D unresolved. There are 9 residues in the CDR3. The V end lost 10 bases, the J end lost 3 bases, and 3 bases lay between the germline ends. From germline, CDR1 is SEHNR and CDR2 FQNEAQ (reference sequence).

Turning to this clone: At one end the junction does not follow the germline gene, possibly because of a read error. The chain carries TRBV7-7 and TRBJ2-2; TRBD2 is a possible D gene (5 bases). Germline loops: CDR1 SSHAT, CDR2 FNYEAQ (reference sequence). CDR3 size: 15 residues. Written as DNA, the CDR3 is TGTGCTAGCAGCTTAGTAGCGACACCCACCGGGGAGCTGTTTTTT. It encodes CASSLVATPTGELFF.

The CDR3 bases are TGTGCCAGCAGCGTAGCCGCGAGTATTTGGGAGACCCAGTACTTC. Translated: CASSVAASIWETQYF. The chain is built from TRBV9 and TRBJ2-5; D is unclear. CDR3 length: 15 residues. The V gene lost 0 bases and the J gene lost 5 bases, with 14 bases spanning the gap. Germline-derived CDR1 and CDR2 are SGDLS and YYNGEE.

Here the CDR3 reads CASSLDRGAYGYTF. The CDR3, as DNA: TGTGCCAGCAGCCTCGACAGGGGAGCCTATGGCTACACCTTC. The chain couples TRBV28 to TRBJ1-2; 8 nucleotides match TRBD1. This CDR3 has 14 amino acids. Per germline, CDR1 MDHEN and CDR2 SYDVKM. Unmatched junction bases numbered 7, after V lost 6 bases and J lost 4 bases.

This chain uses TRBV27 with TRBJ1-2; 8 bases are shared with TRBD1. The CDR3 is 14 amino acids. The V gene's germline CDR1 is MNHEY and CDR2 SMNVEV (reference sequence). V lost 5 bases and J lost 2; bases outside the gene matches: 4. CDR3 in DNA: TGTGCCAGCAGTCCGGGGGACAGGAACTATGGCTACACCTTC. Protein sequence: CASSPGDRNYGYTF.

The CDR3 spells CASSYYRDRGPEQYF. For the CDR3, the DNA is TGTGCCAGCAGCTACTACCGGGACAGGGGGCCCGAGCAGTACTTC. V is TRBV5-6 and J is TRBJ2-7; 12 bases agree with TRBD1. CDR3 length: 15 residues. V shed 3 bases, J shed 6 bases, and the junction held 7 bases outside the gene matches. Germline CDR1 is SGHDT and CDR2 is YYEEEE. Supplemented by reference TRBV5-6 and TRBJ2-7, the full variable domain reads DAGVTQSPTHLIKTRGQQVTLRCSPKSGHDTVSWYQQALGQGPQFIFQYYEEEERQRGNFPDRFSGHQFPNYSSELNVNALLLGDSALYLCASSYYRDRGPEQYFGPGTRLTVT.

This clone is a singleton in its sample. The chain couples TRBV5-1 to TRBJ2-2; 8 bases fit TRBD2. From germline, CDR1 is SGHRS and CDR2 YFSETQ. This CDR3 has 15 residues. V dropped 6 bases and J dropped 6; count of bases not matched to a gene: 10. The CDR3 protein is CASTIRGGQSGELFF. CDR3 nucleotides: TGCGCCAGCACCATACGGGGGGGCCAGTCCGGGGAGCTGTTTTTT.

The chain has TRBV5-8 and TRBJ2-7; 11 bases align to TRBD2. With 1 base clipped from V and 4 bases from J, the junction kept 4 bases outside the gene matches. The V gene's germline CDR1 is SGHTS and CDR2 YDEGEE. CDR3 length: 15 residues. CDR3 amino acids: CASSLLAGGNYEQYF. The DNA for the CDR3 is TGTGCCAGCAGCTTGTTAGCGGGAGGGAATTACGAGCAGTACTTC. Full variable domain (rest looked up from reference TRBV5-8 and TRBJ2-7): EAGVTQSPTHLIKTRGQQATLRCSPISGHTSVYWYQQALGLGLQFLLWYDEGEERNRGNFPPRFSGRQFPNYSSELNVNALELEDSALYLCASSLLAGGNYEQYFGPGTRLTVT.

This rearrangement joins TRBV2 to TRBJ2-5; 7 nucleotides agree with TRBD2. The length of the CDR3 is 14 residues. Looked up from germline, CDR1 is SNHLY and CDR2 is FYNNEI. V was clipped by 6 bases and J by 2 bases; unmatched bases: 6. In DNA, the CDR3 is TGTGCCAGCAGATCTAGCGGCTATCAAGAGACCCAGTACTTC. Amino acids: CASRSSGYQETQYF.

The chain carries TRBV10-1 and TRBJ2-3, with D tentatively TRBD2 (6 bases). V was shortened by 8 bases and J by 7 bases, with 19 bases between the two germline ends. CDR1 and CDR2 (germline): WNHNN, SYGVQD (reference sequence). The CDR3 consists of 14 residues. CDR3: CASSGGKSQHTQYF. In DNA, the CDR3 is TGCGCCAGCTCCGGGGGAAAATCGCAGCATACGCAGTATTTT.

This sequence joins TRBV5-1 and TRBJ2-3; a weak D match, TRBD2 (6 bases). CDR3 length: 17 residues. The germline V gene has CDR1 SGHRS and CDR2 YFSETQ. Trimming removed 0 bases from V and 1 base from J, with 15 bases in between. This CDR3 reads CASSLARSGERTDTQYF. The CDR3, as DNA: TGCGCCAGCAGCTTGGCTCGTAGCGGAGAGCGCACAGATACGCAGTATTTT.

This chain uses TRBV20-1 with TRBJ1-1; D is ambiguous. The CDR3 spans 11 residues. The germline V gene has CDR1 DFQATT and CDR2 SNEGSKA (reference sequence). Deletions cut 0 bases from V and 5 bases from J, with 4 bases between. The CDR3 DNA reads TGCAGTGCTAGAGACAGGACTGAAGCTTTCTTT. Translation gives CSARDRTEAFF.

This rearrangement joins TRBV7-2 to TRBJ2-5; 8 nucleotides align to TRBD2. Per the germline V gene, CDR1 is SGHTA and CDR2 is FQGNSA. Trimming removed 0 bases from V and 0 bases from J; junction bases left unmatched: 0. The CDR3 has 15 amino acids. This chain's CDR3 is CASSLASGNQETQYF. In nucleotides, the CDR3 is TGTGCCAGCAGCTTAGCTAGCGGGAACCAAGAGACCCAGTACTTC.

The gene calls are TRBV19 and TRBJ2-5; D not certain. Germline V lookup: CDR1 LNHDA, CDR2 SQIVND (reference sequence). V was clipped by 2 bases and J by 5 bases, with 24 bases between them. This CDR3 spans 18 amino acids. CDR3 sequence: CASSISPVLVNTEETQYF. The CDR3 coding sequence is TGTGCCAGTAGTATATCCCCCGTCCTAGTTAATACTGAGGAGACCCAGTACTTC.

The CDR3, as DNA: TGTGCCAGCAGCTTAGCGGGACAGGGCGGCACTGAAGCTTTCTTT. Amino acids: CASSLAGQGGTEAFF. The chain is built from TRBV7-9 and TRBJ1-1, with TRBD1 identical over 9 bases. There are 15 residues in the CDR3. J gave up 4 bases and V 0 bases, and 3 bases lay outside the gene matches. Germline CDR1 and CDR2: SEHNR and FQNEAQ (reference sequence). The variable domain in full, completed from reference TRBV7-9 and TRBJ1-1, reads DTGVSQNPRHKITKRGQNVTFRCDPISEHNRLYWYRQTLGQGPEFLTYFQNEAQLEKSRLLSDRFSAERPKGSFSTLEIQRTEQGDSAMYLCASSLAGQGGTEAFFGQGTRLTVV.

This chain links TRBV28 with TRBJ2-2, with TRBD2 matching over 7 bases. V dropped 5 bases and J dropped 0; count of bases not matched to a gene: 6. The CDR3 spans 16 residues. The germline CDR1 and CDR2 sequences are MDHEN and SYDVKM. CDR3 loop: CASSLAGAANTGELFF. The CDR3 nucleotides read TGTGCCAGCAGTCTTGCGGGAGCCGCGAACACCGGGGAGCTGTTTTTT.

V usage is TRBV19 and J usage is TRBJ2-7; 8 bases line up with TRBD1. Germline V gives CDR1 LNHDA, CDR2 SQIVND (reference sequence). Trimming at V came to 8 bases and at J to 6 bases, leaving 9 bases not matched to a gene. The CDR3 has 13 residues. DNA for the CDR3: TGTGCCAGTGGTTGGACAGGGACCTCCGAGCAGTACTTC. The encoded protein is CASGWTGTSEQYF.

The chain joins TRBV27 to TRBJ2-6; D is unclear. CDR3 size: 15 residues. Trimming pared 5 bases from V and 0 bases from J, leaving 8 bases between. From germline, CDR1 is MNHEY and CDR2 SMNVEV (reference sequence). This CDR3 is CASSPTVSGANVLTF. Written as DNA, the CDR3 is TGTGCCAGCAGTCCTACAGTCTCTGGGGCCAACGTCCTGACTTTC.

As regards this clone: The sample has other DNA sequences that encode this CDR3 too. The chain employs TRBV7-2 and TRBJ1-1; D gene unclear. CDR1 SGHTA and CDR2 FQGNSA come from the germline V gene. The CDR3 is made up of 13 amino acids. V was pared by 1 base and J by 1 base, with 4 bases between. As DNA, the CDR3 is TGTGCCAGCAGCTTAGGCAGGAACACTGAAGCTTTCTTT. As protein: CASSLGRNTEAFF.

V gene TRBV4-3 combines with J gene TRBJ2-7, with no clear D. Per the germline V gene, CDR1 is LGHNA and CDR2 is YSLEER. Trimming left V 0 bases short and J 0 bases short, with 6 bases between. The length of the CDR3 is 14 residues. CDR3 in amino acids: CASSQDKSSYEQYF. The CDR3 coding sequence is TGCGCCAGCAGCCAAGACAAGAGCTCCTACGAGCAGTACTTC.

The chain links TRBV27 to TRBJ1-2; TRBD1 aligns across 7 bases. CDR1 MNHEY and CDR2 SMNVEV come from the germline V gene (reference sequence). V dropped 0 bases and J dropped 4; count of bases not matched to a gene: 5. This CDR3 region has 15 residues. The CDR3 loop reads CASSLSGQLGYGYTF. The CDR3 DNA reads as TGTGCCAGCAGTTTATCGGGACAGCTCGGCTATGGCTACACCTTC.